The clone carrying this TCR beta chain came up once. The CDR3 extends over 16 amino acids. Time point meaning: newly diagnosed, previously untreated cHL patient sample. Here immunoSEQ multiplex PCR was the method, and the copy in TCRdb shows in-frame clones only, minus some. The table shows 17,000 or so clones, with roughly nine tenths occurring only once. The entry originates in a study of PD-1 blockade in classical Hodgkin lymphoma. Source material: peripheral blood mononuclear cells (PBMCs). This receptor was obtained from a human donor with classical Hodgkin lymphoma. The chain combines TRBV12-2 with TRBJ2-1; the table calls TRBD2, which could not be checked here. TRBV12-2 is noted as a pseudogene. For the CDR3, the DNA is TGTGCAAGTCGCTGGGAGCATAGCACCCCAGTAGGTGAGCAGTTCTTC. Its translation is CASRWEHSTPVGEQFF.